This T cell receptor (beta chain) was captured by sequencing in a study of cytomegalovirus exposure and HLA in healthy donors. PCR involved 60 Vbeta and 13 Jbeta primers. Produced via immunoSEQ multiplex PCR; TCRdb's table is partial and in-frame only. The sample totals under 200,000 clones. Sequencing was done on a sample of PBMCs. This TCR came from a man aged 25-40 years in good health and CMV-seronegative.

The chain's CDR3 is CASSLNTNYGYTF. CDR3 DNA sequence: TGTGCCAGCAGTTTAAACACCAACTATGGCTACACCTTC. The J gene is TRBJ1-2, the V gene TRBV27; no clear D. The V and J ends lost 2 bases and 2 bases respectively, with 6 bases between them. The CDR3 extends over 13 amino acids. The germline V gene has CDR1 MNHEY and CDR2 SMNVEV (reference sequence).